The entry that follows covers one TCR beta chain sequence. Antigen: not known. Pooling was applied to second doses at about 4 or about 12 weeks. These data originate in a study of T cell responses to AZD1222 COVID-19 vaccine. Study findings and constraints: At study baseline, merely more than 5 AZD1222 recipients were seropositive. Among the donors, most were white British and more were female, and clonal diversity was possibly underestimated.

Assay: immunoSEQ multiplex PCR; the TCRdb copy retains only in-frame clones and omits some. The table records 90,000 to 150,000 clones, roughly 87% of them present only once. This CDR3 contains 15 residues. Germline lookup yields CDR1 SGHTS and CDR2 YDEGEE. Trimming cost V 4 bases and J 0 bases, with 11 bases left between them. The sample in question was peripheral blood, obtained 28 days after the second AZD1222 dose. The V gene is TRBV5-8, the J gene TRBJ2-1; tentatively, D is TRBD2 (6 bases). This TCR was recovered from an adult who received the AZD1222 COVID-19 vaccine. The CDR3 spells CASSPGDSSYNEQFF. CDR3 nucleotides: TGTGCCAGCAGCCCGGGAGACTCCTCCTACAATGAGCAGTTCTTC.